This T cell receptor beta chain was captured by sequencing in a study of CD8 T cells in Susac syndrome. When the RNA was reverse transcribed, random hexamers were used with an input of roughly 0.5 to 1 ug. The authors amplified TCR beta CDR3 across 54 Vbeta and 13 Jbeta using immunoSEQ multiplex PCR. Each CDR3 protein is one row after TCRdb ran MiXCR on the immunoSEQ multiplex PCR reads. This sample has 150,000 or so distinct CDR3 sequences; 85% to 95% occur once, and the top ten carry about 0.19%. The CDR3 covers 14 residues. CDR1 is LGHNA and CDR2 is YNFKEQ in the germline V gene. Trimming shortened V by 1 base and J by 1 base, and 7 bases separated the two germline ends. About this clonotype itself: What it recognizes is unknown.

Negative isolation was used for CD8+ and CD4+ T cells, and FACS enrichment was applied to TEMRA cells. Study-level points and caveats: The study conceded that its TCR sequencing and HLA analysis involved relatively few individuals.

The sample was CD8+ T cells from PBMCs. This rearrangement joins TRBV4-2 to TRBJ1-1, with D unclear. The TCR was taken from a human donor with multiple sclerosis. The CDR3 protein is CASSQGDENTEAFF. CDR3 in DNA: TGTGCCAGCAGCCAAGGTGACGAGAACACTGAAGCTTTCTTT.